This T cell receptor beta chain was recovered during a study of blood T cells in healthy people across ages. Study-level findings and limits: Long-lived donors carried more naive CD4+ cells and greater diversity than aged donors.

Collection of 9.5 to 10 milliliters of peripheral blood was performed for each donor. Per sample, a minimum of 6 million PBMCs were isolated. Remarks on this clonotype: Its specificity is unknown.

This CDR3 contains 13 residues. Germline loops: CDR1 MNHEY, CDR2 SVGAGI. Primed by a sample-barcoded 5' primer and a J-beta primer mix, a second PCR proceeded for roughly 6 to 12 cycles. Researchers report that a template-switch adaptor with 12 random nucleotides tagged each cDNA molecule. Via MiXCR, TCRdb re-called the 5' RACE reads, giving one row per CDR3 protein. The sample carries about 730,000 distinct CDR3 sequences, roughly 45% recorded once. The genes are TRBV6-5 and TRBJ2-7; 7 bases are a match to TRBD1. TRBJ2-5 matches the DNA end more closely, so the J call is doubtful. The specimen sequenced was blood. This TCR was sampled from a woman aged 60-70 years in good health. The CDR3 here is CASTTGVDETQYF. The DNA of the CDR3 is TGTGCCAGCACCACAGGGGTAGATGAGACCCAGTACTTC.